One sample yielded the 13 T cell receptor beta chains listed below, sequenced in a study of blood T cell repertoires in COVID-19. Assay used: immunoSEQ multiplex PCR; TCRdb lists only in-frame clones, some missing. Of about 200,000 clones listed, 70% to 90% are singletons. Sequenced material: peripheral blood. The receptors here all came from a woman of 80 years or more with acute or convalescent COVID-19.

This clone was recorded once. The chain employs TRBV5-1 and TRBJ2-7; perhaps TRBD1 as D (6 bases). The V gene lost 7 bases and the J gene lost 6 bases, with 23 bases spanning the gap. The CDR3 has 15 amino acids. Germline V gives CDR1 SGHRS, CDR2 YFSETQ. CDR3 sequence reads: CASSSEPHREREQYF. CDR3 DNA sequence: TGCGCCAGCTCATCCGAACCACACAGGGAGCGCGAGCAGTACTTC.

This clone was seen a single time. This rearrangement joins TRBV5-1 to TRBJ1-5; weak D call: TRBD1 (5 bases). This CDR3 contains 13 residues. From germline, CDR1 is SGHRS and CDR2 YFSETQ. V was cut by 2 bases and J by 6 bases, with 9 bases left in between. CDR3 DNA sequence: TGCGCCAGCAGCTTCGCGGGGCCTCAGCCCCAGCATTTT. Its translation: CASSFAGPQPQHF. The variable domain in full, with the rest retrieved from reference TRBV5-1 and TRBJ1-5, is KAGVTQTPRYLIKTRGQQVTLSCSPISGHRSVSWYQQTPGQGLQFLFEYFSETQRNKGNFPGRFSGRQFSNSRSEMNVSTLELGDSALYLCASSFAGPQPQHFGDGTRLSIL.

The chain is built from TRBV30 and TRBJ1-3; D possibly corresponds to TRBD1 (6 bases). This CDR3 contains 16 residues. The V and J ends lost 0 bases and 0 bases respectively, with 12 bases between them. Germline V gene data show CDR1 as GTSNPN and CDR2 as SVGIG (reference sequence). CDR3 sequence reads: CAWSVRGQFSGNTIYF. In DNA form, the CDR3 reads TGTGCCTGGAGTGTACGCGGACAGTTCTCTGGAAACACCATATATTTT.

The rearrangement uses TRBV24-1 and TRBJ2-5; D ambiguous. The ends were cut back, 3 bases at V and 7 bases at J, with 11 bases in the middle. Germline CDR1 is KGHDR and CDR2 is SFDVKD. The CDR3 contains 13 residues. CDR3 sequence reads: CATSDPPSRTQYF. CDR3 sequence (DNA): TGTGCCACCAGTGATCCCCCTTCTAGGACCCAGTACTTC.

V and J are TRBV5-1 and TRBJ2-3, with a weak D call TRBD1 (6 bases). This CDR3 is 14 amino acids long. Germline CDR1 SGHRS, CDR2 YFSETQ. Trimming took off 4 bases at V and 2 bases at J, with 11 bases between the two ends. CDR3 in amino acids: CASSVGDTTDTQYF. For the CDR3, the DNA is TGCGCCAGCAGCGTAGGGGACACCACAGATACGCAGTATTTT. Filled out from reference TRBV5-1 and TRBJ2-3, the complete variable domain reads KAGVTQTPRYLIKTRGQQVTLSCSPISGHRSVSWYQQTPGQGLQFLFEYFSETQRNKGNFPGRFSGRQFSNSRSEMNVSTLELGDSALYLCASSVGDTTDTQYFGPGTRLTVL.

The genes are TRBV7-2 and TRBJ1-1; no reliable D call. Trimming cost V 3 bases and J 5 bases, with 10 bases left between them. The CDR3 runs to 13 residues. The V gene's germline CDR1 is SGHTA and CDR2 FQGNSA. The CDR3, as DNA: TGTGCCAGCAGCTTGACACCCGTGACTGAAGCTTTCTTT. Translated, it gives CASSLTPVTEAFF.

The rearrangement links TRBV28 to TRBJ1-5; tentative D call: TRBD1 (5 bases). The CDR3 is made up of 15 amino acids. V dropped 6 bases and J dropped 4 bases, with 16 bases sitting between them. Germline lookup yields CDR1 MDHEN and CDR2 SYDVKM. Here the CDR3 reads CASRGGGFENQPQHF. DNA of the CDR3: TGTGCCAGCAGGGGTGGGGGGTTTGAGAATCAGCCCCAGCATTTT.

This rearrangement joins TRBV30 to TRBJ2-3; TRBD2 matches at 10 bases. The CDR3 loop spans 17 amino acids. With 3 bases clipped from V and 5 bases from J, the junction kept 14 bases outside the gene matches. Looked up from germline, CDR1 is GTSNPN and CDR2 is SVGIG (reference sequence). The CDR3 loop is CAWSSGWLAGVVDTQYF. CDR3 sequence (DNA): TGTGCCTGGAGCTCCGGCTGGCTAGCGGGAGTGGTAGATACGCAGTATTTT.

V gene TRBV25-1 combines with J gene TRBJ2-5; 7 nucleotides agree with TRBD1. The ends lost 3 bases at V and 5 bases at J; junction bases unmatched: 6. Germline loops: CDR1 MGHDK, CDR2 SYGVNS. The CDR3 totals 14 residues. The CDR3, as DNA: TGTGCCAGCAGTGATAGGGACAGAGGGGAGACCCAGTACTTC. Amino acids: CASSDRDRGETQYF.

The chain carries TRBV6-6 and TRBJ1-5; perhaps TRBD1 as D (6 bases). Germline V CDR1 and CDR2: MNHNY, SVGAGI (reference sequence). Trimming shortened V by 9 bases and J by 0 bases, and 12 bases separated the two germline ends. The CDR3 runs to 14 residues. In DNA, the CDR3 is TGTGCCAGTGAGGGGGTGAGTAGCAATCAGCCCCAGCATTTT. It yields the protein CASEGVSSNQPQHF.

V usage is TRBV27 and J usage is TRBJ1-6; 8 bases are shared with TRBD1. The length of the CDR3 is 14 residues. Germline-derived CDR1 and CDR2 are MNHEY and SMNVEV (reference sequence). With V trimmed by 6 bases and J by 9 bases, 7 bases remained unmatched. The CDR3 sequence is CASSWQGASSPLHF. The CDR3, as DNA: TGTGCCAGCAGCTGGCAGGGGGCGAGTTCACCCCTCCACTTT.

The V and J genes are TRBV7-2 and TRBJ1-1, with D uncertain. The CDR3 is 16 amino acids. Trimming cost V 8 bases and J 0 bases, with 19 bases left between them. The germline gives CDR1 SGHTA, CDR2 FQGNSA. CDR3 sequence (DNA): TGTGCCAGCGGAAGGCAGGCCCCTCGCCTGAACACTGAAGCTTTCTTT. Protein sequence: CASGRQAPRLNTEAFF.

The J gene is TRBJ1-1, the V gene TRBV11-3; TRBD1 is a possible D gene (5 bases). Germline V CDR1 and CDR2: SGHNT, YENEEA. The CDR3 extends over 14 amino acids. V was shortened by 2 bases and J by 3 bases, with 10 bases between the two germline ends. The CDR3 region is CASSLKGSYTEAFF. CDR3 nucleotides: TGTGCCAGCAGCTTAAAGGGGTCGTACACTGAAGCTTTCTTT. The complete variable domain, with remaining parts taken from reference TRBV11-3 and TRBJ1-1, reads EAGVVQSPRYKIIEKKQPVAFWCNPISGHNTLYWYLQNLGQGPELLIRYENEEAVDDSQLPKDRFSAERLKGVDSTLKIQPAELGDSAVYLCASSLKGSYTEAFFGQGTRLTVV.